The clone carrying this T cell receptor beta chain was counted ten times or more. Antigen: not known. Sequence at one end of the junction differs from germline and may be a read error. This record comes from a study of T cells in Graves' hyperthyroidism and ophthalmopathy. Study-wide points: Among clonotypes expanded in thyroid above 0.001, most were also found in blood.

Using RNA transcripts as the source, TCR beta CDR3 regions were amplified. TCR CDR3 regions were first amplified by RT-PCR with HTBI primers. TCRdb reprocessed the multiplex PCR reads with MiXCR, giving one entry per CDR3 protein. The table has 150,000 or so distinct CDR3 sequences, approximately 20% seen once. Germline assignment: CDR1 DFQATT and CDR2 SNEGSKA (reference sequence). The CDR3 extends over 14 amino acids. The chain couples TRBV20-1 to TRBJ1-1; 10 nucleotides match TRBD1. Specimen: blood. This receptor was taken from a woman aged 50 to 65 with Graves' hyperthyroidism that later progressed to Graves' ophthalmopathy. CDR3 DNA: TGCAGTGTCCCGAGGACAGGGGGGAACGCTGAAGCTTTCTTT. Its translation: CSVPRTGGNAEAFF.